This T cell receptor (beta chain) was sequenced in a study of blood T cell repertoires in COVID-19. Study summary: Whether acute or convalescent, the COVID-19 samples came from the United States, Italy and Spain. PBMCs, B-cell-depleted T cells, or T cells were the source of the cDNA or gDNA that made up the material.

CDR3 size: 14 residues. The ends lost 5 bases at V and 6 bases at J; junction bases unmatched: 6. Germline CDR1 is KGHDR and CDR2 is SFDVKD. Profiled with immunoSEQ multiplex PCR; TCRdb holds only in-frame clones, not every one. The table shows roughly 68,000 clones, with approximately 87% occurring only once. The specimen sequenced was peripheral blood. The chain carries TRBV24-1 and TRBJ2-1, with 7 bases fitting TRBD2. The receptor was derived from a woman of 80 years or more with acute or convalescent COVID-19. The CDR3 here is CATSAPGTINEQFF. In DNA, the CDR3 is TGTGCCACCAGTGCACCCGGGACTATCAATGAGCAGTTCTTC.